A selection of T cell receptor beta chains follows, all from one sample in a study of cytomegalovirus exposure and HLA in healthy donors. Method: immunoSEQ multiplex PCR; TCRdb's copy keeps in-frame clones and lacks some. The data contain approximately 150,000 clones, 70% to 85% of them singletons. The sequenced sample consisted of PBMCs. These receptors originate from a woman in her thirties or forties in good health and CMV-seronegative. CDR3s include the opening cysteine and the closing phenylalanine or tryptophan. Some rows have no size entry. The others give once, few or many, or a class for an expanded clone.

v_call,clone_size,cdr3_aa
TRBV4-3,NA,CASSQARTGLTDTQYF
TRBV7-2,NA,CASSLGTGSYNEQFF
TRBV11-2,NA,CASSLFGQDRAPQHF
TRBV9,NA,CASSVDLGAGYTQYF
TRBV10-3,NA,CAISETRDGYTF
TRBV4-3,NA,CASSQAHGTRSFGDTQYF
TRBV2,NA,CASSERGRASNEQFF
TRBV5-1,NA,CASSINSGSRNEQYF
TRBV28,once,CASSFEGDRGYTF
TRBV19,once,CASSQQGNTEAFF
TRBV13,NA,CASSWDRMGYTF
TRBV7-2,once,CASSLKSVGLAGEIRRQYF
TRBV7-9,NA,CASSFGQETQYF
TRBV6-5,few,CASSRGYSSYEQYF
TRBV9,once,CASSAPGTEAFF
TRBV30,NA,CAWSVRTSGTLLHGANVLTF
TRBV4-1,NA,CASSQVTEYGYTF
TRBV7-2,NA,CASSLDSPAGSYNEQFF
TRBV30,NA,CAWSVLGGIDTDTQYF
TRBV4-2,NA,CASSQDLTLAGGQNIQYF
TRBV28,NA,CASSPGEREVHTQYF
TRBV7-6,few,CASSFTGGDEQFF
TRBV11-2,few,CASSLPSGRAYNEQFF
TRBV9,NA,CASSVTRTLATSAADTQYF
TRBV28,NA,CASSLKGYEQYF
TRBV6-5,NA,CASQEVAFANYGYTF
TRBV7-9,NA,CASSLFGEETQYF
TRBV18,few,CASSPPASGSRPGANVLTF
TRBV7-2,NA,CASSPPGLAGYEQYF
TRBV6-5,NA,CASSFNSGRNTGELFF
TRBV28,NA,CASTQLAGNTIYF
TRBV7-9,NA,CASSLALAGSYNEQFF
TRBV18,NA,CASSPTSGDGYTF